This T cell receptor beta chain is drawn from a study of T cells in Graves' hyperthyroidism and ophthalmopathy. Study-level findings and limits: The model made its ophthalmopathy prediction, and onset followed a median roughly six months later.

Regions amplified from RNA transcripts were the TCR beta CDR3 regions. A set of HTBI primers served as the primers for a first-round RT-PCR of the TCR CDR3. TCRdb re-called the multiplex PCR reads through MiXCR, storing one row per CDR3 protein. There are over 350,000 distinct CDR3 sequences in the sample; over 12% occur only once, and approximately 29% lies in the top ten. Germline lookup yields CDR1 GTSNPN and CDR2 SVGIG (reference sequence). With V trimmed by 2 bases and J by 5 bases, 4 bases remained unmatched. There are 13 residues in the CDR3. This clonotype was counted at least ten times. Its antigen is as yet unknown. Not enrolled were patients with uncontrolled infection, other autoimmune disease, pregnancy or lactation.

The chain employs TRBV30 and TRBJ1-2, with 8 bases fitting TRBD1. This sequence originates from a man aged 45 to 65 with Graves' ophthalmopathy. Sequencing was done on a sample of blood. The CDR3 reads CAWSFTGGYGYTF. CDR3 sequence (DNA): TGTGCCTGGAGTTTTACAGGGGGGTATGGCTACACCTTC.